The 25 T cell receptor beta chains below were found in one sample sequenced in a study of tumor-infiltrating lymphocytes in oesophageal squamous cell carcinoma. A single record per CDR3 protein comes from TCRdb applying MiXCR to the PCR reads. The table has about 15,000 distinct CDR3 sequences, under 70% seen once; the top ten hold approximately 34%. The sample comprised esophageal tumor tissue. These receptors originate from a female donor with esophageal squamous cell carcinoma.

This chain joins TRBV7-9 and TRBJ2-1, with TRBD2 matching 7 bases. The CDR3 spans 16 residues. Per the germline V gene, CDR1 is SEHNR and CDR2 is FQNEAQ (reference sequence). V lost 2 bases, J lost 0 bases, and 4 bases stayed unmatched. The CDR3 region is CASSLREGSSYNEQFF. The CDR3 DNA reads as TGTGCCAGCAGCTTAAGGGAGGGGAGCTCCTACAATGAGCAGTTCTTC.

The V gene is TRBV7-9, the J gene TRBJ2-3, with D perhaps TRBD1 or TRBD2 (5 bases each). The germline V and J ends were trimmed by 4 bases and 0 bases, with 11 bases remaining between them. The CDR3 has 15 residues. Germline assignment: CDR1 SEHNR and CDR2 FQNEAQ (reference sequence). The CDR3 protein is CASSSAGRSTDTQYF. The DNA of the CDR3 is TGTGCCAGCAGCTCCGCAGGGAGAAGCACAGATACGCAGTATTTT.

The gene calls are TRBV19 and TRBJ2-1; 14 bases agree with TRBD2. This CDR3 spans 17 amino acids. The germline V gene has CDR1 LNHDA and CDR2 SQIVND (reference sequence). V lost 2 bases to trimming and J lost 7 bases; unmatched junction nucleotides: 7. The CDR3 sequence is CASSIQGLAGGKNEQFF. The CDR3 nucleotides are TGTGCCAGTAGTATACAAGGACTAGCGGGAGGCAAGAATGAGCAGTTCTTC. Supplemented by reference TRBV19 and TRBJ2-1, the full variable domain reads DGGITQSPKYLFRKEGQNVTLSCEQNLNHDAMYWYRQDPGQGLRLIYYSQIVNDFQKGDIAEGYSVSREKKESFPLTVTSAQKNPTAFYLCASSIQGLAGGKNEQFFGPGTRLTVL.

The chain has TRBV19 and TRBJ1-2; TRBD1 matches 10 bases. The CDR3 consists of 12 residues. The V segment lost 8 bases and the J segment 8 bases; nucleotides outside the gene matches: 5. CDR1 and CDR2 (germline): LNHDA, SQIVND (reference sequence). The DNA of the CDR3 is TGTGCCAGTTCGACAGGGGGCAGGGGCTACACCTTC. Its protein product is CASSTGGRGYTF. Supplemented by reference TRBV19 and TRBJ1-2, the full variable domain reads DGGITQSPKYLFRKEGQNVTLSCEQNLNHDAMYWYRQDPGQGLRLIYYSQIVNDFQKGDIAEGYSVSREKKESFPLTVTSAQKNPTAFYLCASSTGGRGYTFGSGTRLTVV.

V usage is TRBV15 and J usage is TRBJ2-3, with D perhaps assigned TRBD1 or TRBD2 (5 bases each). The V gene lost 1 base and the J gene lost 14 bases, with 28 bases spanning the gap. Germline CDR1 reads LNHNV; CDR2 reads YYDKDF (reference sequence). This CDR3 has 17 residues. The CDR3 sequence is CATSRGRFRSDTGELYF. The CDR3 coding sequence is TGTGCCACCAGCAGAGGCCGGTTTAGGTCGGACACCGGGGAGCTGTATTTT. The full variable domain, completed using reference TRBV15 and TRBJ2-3, is DAMVIQNPRYQVTQFGKPVTLSCSQTLNHNVMYWYQQKSSQAPKLLFHYYDKDFNNEADTPDNFQSRRPNTSFCFLDIRSPGLGDTAMYLCATSRGRFRSDTGELYFGPGTRLTVL.

The V gene is TRBV27, the J gene TRBJ2-1, with TRBD1 identical over 7 bases. The J call may be in error: the DNA end matches TRBJ2-7 better. The germline gives CDR1 MNHEY, CDR2 SMNVEV (reference sequence). The CDR3 runs 16 residues. The CDR3 region is CASSWKLSGQFYEQYF. The CDR3 DNA follows: TGTGCCAGCAGTTGGAAGCTATCGGGACAGTTTTACGAGCAGTACTTC.

V and J are TRBV7-4 and TRBJ2-3; no firm D call. Matching the DNA end better, TRBJ2-7 makes the J call doubtful. The CDR3 totals 11 residues. The V gene's germline CDR1 is SGHVT and CDR2 SQSDAQ. The CDR3 bases are TGTGCCAGCAGCCCCCAGGACGAGCAGTACTTC. It codes for CASSPQDEQYF.

In its sample, this clonotype was seen a few times. The V gene is TRBV7-3, the J gene TRBJ2-1, with D perhaps matching TRBD2 (5 bases). CDR3 length: 13 residues. Germline CDR1 reads SGHTA; CDR2 reads FQGTGA. V lost 1 base and J lost 9, with 10 bases in between. The CDR3 reads CASSLIRDGEQFF. The CDR3 coding sequence is TGTGCCAGCAGCTTAATCCGGGATGGTGAGCAGTTCTTC.

V is TRBV7-2 and J is TRBJ2-3; D uncertain. V was shortened by 2 bases and J by 2 bases, with 11 bases between the two germline ends. Germline CDR1 and CDR2: SGHTA and FQGNSA. This CDR3 has 15 amino acids. The CDR3 loop is CASSLLVVITDTQYF. CDR3 DNA sequence: TGTGCCAGCAGCTTACTGGTGGTGATCACAGATACGCAGTATTTT.

V and J are TRBV6-2 or TRBV6-3 and TRBJ1-2; the D gene is possibly TRBD1 (6 bases). Germline V lookup: CDR1 MNHEY, CDR2 SVGEGT. V shed 5 bases and J shed 3 bases, with 13 bases lying between them. This CDR3 comprises 14 residues. CDR3 nucleotide sequence: TGTGCCAGCAGTCGGGGGGGCGAAGACTATGGCTACACCTTC. Its protein is CASSRGGEDYGYTF.

In its sample, this clonotype was seen many times. The rearrangement links TRBV11-2 to TRBJ2-5; no reliable D call. Trimming took off 3 bases at V and 6 bases at J, with 5 bases between the two ends. In germline, CDR1 is SGHAT, CDR2 FQNNGV. The CDR3 extends over 11 amino acids. The CDR3 sequence: CASSFGQTQYF. The CDR3 region has the DNA TGTGCCAGCAGCTTTGGGCAGACCCAGTACTTC.

V and J are TRBV9 and TRBJ2-7, with 9 positions matching TRBD2. V trimming: 1 base; J trimming: 7 bases; junction bases outside the gene matches: 15. The germline V gene has CDR1 SGDLS and CDR2 YYNGEE. CDR3 size: 17 residues. DNA for the CDR3: TGTGCCAGCAGCGTATATGGTAGCGGGAGCGGGCTCAATGAGCAGTACTTC. Protein sequence: CASSVYGSGSGLNEQYF.

This clonotype occurred many times. Given the absence of the conserved phenylalanine or tryptophan at the CDR3 end, a read error is likely. The DNA is omitted, as the CDR3 cannot be located on it reliably, and the CDR3 follows TCRdb's listing. The chain joins TRBV7-9 to TRBJ1-6. Germline values: CDR1 SEHNR, CDR2 FQNEAQ (reference sequence). The CDR3 sequence runs 8 residues, both termini included. CDR3 in amino acids: CAIKIQGP.

CDR3 amino acids: CASSKLAGVMDEQYF. As DNA, the CDR3 is TGTGCCAGCAGCAAACTAGCGGGAGTTATGGATGAGCAGTACTTC. The chain joins TRBV7-3 to TRBJ2-4, with TRBD2 matching over 11 bases. The CDR3 is 15 residues long. Germline-derived CDR1 and CDR2 are SGHTA and FQGTGA. V was pared by 5 bases and J by 13 bases, with 13 bases of the junction left unmatched.

As regards this clonotype: This CDR3 is missing its conserved last phenylalanine or tryptophan, likely due to a read error. The limits of the CDR3 on the DNA are not certain, so only TCRdb's listed CDR3 is given. The genes are TRBV6-1 and TRBJ2-3; the listed D gene, TRBD2, was not tested against the DNA. Counting both end residues, the CDR3 totals 16 amino acids. Germline V CDR1 and CDR2: MNHNS, SASEGT. The CDR3 protein is CASSEVRRSYEQYFGP.

This clonotype was counted at least ten times. The rearrangement links TRBV28 to TRBJ2-7, with D tentatively TRBD1 (5 bases). V was pared by 5 bases and J by 2 bases, with 10 bases between. The CDR3 loop spans 13 amino acids. Germline assignment: CDR1 MDHEN and CDR2 SYDVKM. CDR3 protein: CASSLRGPYEQYF. In nucleotides, the CDR3 is TGTGCCAGCAGTCTAAGGGGTCCCTACGAGCAGTACTTC.

The chain recombines TRBV7-2 with TRBJ2-4, with TRBD2 matching 7 bases. The CDR3 contains 15 residues. Germline loops: CDR1 SGHTA, CDR2 FQGNSA. The V segment lost 3 bases and the J segment 13 bases; nucleotides outside the gene matches: 15. CDR3 loop: CASSFVGGPTDTQYF. CDR3 nucleotide sequence: TGTGCCAGCAGCTTTGTGGGAGGGCCCACAGATACGCAGTACTTC.

This clonotype rates as medium-sized (0.01 to 0.1%). The V gene is TRBV6-1, the J gene TRBJ2-7; D gene ambiguous. V was clipped by 4 bases and J by 0 bases, with 10 bases between them. CDR3 length: 14 residues. Germline CDR1 MNHNS, CDR2 SASEGT. The CDR3 spells CASSVTQSSYEQYF. The CDR3 nucleotides are TGTGCCAGCAGTGTTACACAGAGCTCCTACGAGCAGTACTTC.

This clonotype was recorded many times. This chain connects TRBV6-1 to TRBJ2-1; 7 nucleotides line up with TRBD1. V dropped 8 bases and J dropped 0; count of bases not matched to a gene: 4. Germline-derived CDR1 and CDR2 are MNHNS and SASEGT. CDR3 size: 14 residues. In DNA form, the CDR3 reads TGTGCCAGCTCGACAGGGAGCTCCTACAATGAGCAGTTCTTC. It codes for CASSTGSSYNEQFF.

On this clonotype itself: An end of the junction differs from the germline gene, which may be a read error. The chain employs TRBV7-6 and TRBJ2-5; 7 positions agree with TRBD2. The CDR3 totals 14 residues. Germline V gene lookup returns CDR1 SGHVS and CDR2 FNYEAQ. For the CDR3, the DNA is TGTGCTAGCAGCTTAGGAGCGGGGCAAGAGACCCAGTACTTC. As protein: CASSLGAGQETQYF.

The J gene is TRBJ2-5, the V gene TRBV7-2, with D uncertain. Judging by the DNA end, TRBJ2-1 fits better; the J call may be wrong. The germline CDR1 and CDR2 sequences are SGHTA and FQGNSA. This CDR3 region has 14 residues. CDR3 loop: CASSRRLSQETQFF. The CDR3 region has the DNA TGTGCCAGCAGCCGTAGACTCTCTCAAGAGACCCAGTTCTTC.

This clonotype was observed many times. The V and J genes are TRBV18 and TRBJ2-2, with TRBD1 identical over 8 bases. The CDR3 is made up of 17 amino acids. Trimming at V came to 3 bases and at J to 6 bases, leaving 12 bases not matched to a gene. Germline CDR1 and CDR2: KGHSH and LQKENI. The CDR3 DNA reads TGTGCCAGCTCACCTATTCAAAGGACAGGGAGTTCCGGGGAGCTGTTTTTT. It encodes CASSPIQRTGSSGELFF.

The J gene is TRBJ2-1, the V gene TRBV6-9; D not resolved. Near its end, the DNA agrees better with TRBJ2-7, so the J call may be wrong. Germline values: CDR1 MNHGY, CDR2 SVAAGI. The CDR3 is made up of 18 amino acids. The CDR3 bases are TGTGCCAGCAGTTATGGGCCCCCTGGAACTGACGTCTCCTACGAGCAGTACTTC. Its translation is CASSYGPPGTDVSYEQYF.

In its sample, this clonotype ranks as medium-sized. The chain joins TRBV7-2 to TRBJ2-7; D unclear. The CDR3 spans 16 residues. CDR1 and CDR2 from the germline V gene are SGHTA and FQGNSA. With 1 base removed from V and 7 bases from J, the gap between germline ends came to 20 bases. The CDR3 region is CASSLENTVRYNEQYF. The DNA for the CDR3 is TGTGCCAGCAGCTTAGAGAACACAGTAAGGTACAATGAGCAGTACTTC.

This rearrangement joins TRBV24-1 to TRBJ2-1; weak D call: TRBD1 (6 bases). TRBJ2-7 matches the DNA end more closely, so the J call is doubtful. The germline V gene encodes CDR1 KGHDR and CDR2 SFDVKD. CDR3 length: 17 amino acids. The CDR3 sequence: CATSDTTTGSSYNEQYF. Here the CDR3 DNA reads TGTGCCACCAGTGATACCACTACAGGGAGCTCCTACAATGAGCAGTACTTC.